This T cell receptor (beta chain) was profiled in a study of blood T cells in healthy people across ages. Study-wide findings and caveats: The percentage of naive T cells correlated strongly with TCR beta diversity.

A remark on this clonotype: What it binds is not known.

A second PCR of roughly 7 to 11 cycles used a sample-barcoded 5' primer and a J-beta primer mix. Each CDR3 protein is one row after TCRdb ran MiXCR on the 5' RACE reads. Altogether about 640,000 distinct CDR3 sequences are present, about 54% being singletons, with the ten largest covering over 30%. Germline V gene lookup returns CDR1 SQVTM and CDR2 ANQGSEA. This CDR3 has 14 residues. The V and J ends lost 8 bases and 4 bases respectively, with 18 bases between them. This receptor was taken from a man in his 60s in good health. The material sequenced was blood. The rearrangement joins TRBV29-1 to TRBJ2-1; maybe TRBD1 (6 bases). The CDR3 DNA is TGCAGCATTGTCCAGGGCAGGGGTTACAATGAGCAGTTCTTC. Protein sequence: CSIVQGRGYNEQFF.